Reported below is one TCR beta chain. This clonotype occurred many times. Its antigen is not yet known. Per-base quality was not reported, and no clone a single base away is much larger than it. The data originate from a study of regulatory T cells in long-lasting Graves disease (dated by TCRdb to the early 2020s). In the study overall: Antithyroid drugs had been taken for less than 3 months by newly diagnosed Graves' disease patients. Patients with persistent Graves' disease were compared with patients with newly diagnosed Graves' disease using TCR sequencing and RNA sequencing of peripheral blood. The study took place in China and was registered as a clinical trial. A total of approximately 35 samples were covered by TCR sequencing, comprising roughly 13 persistent and around 20 newly diagnosed Graves' disease patients. Findings and caveats that apply to the study as a whole: Compared with newly diagnosed patients, patients with persistent Graves' disease had lower TCR Shannon entropy and fewer highly expanded clones, which suggests clonal expansion. Because the primary lesion, thyroid tissue, could not be accessed, the study looked at peripheral blood alone. Sequencing and analysis were restricted to the TCR beta chain. The authors noted that the small sample size was a limitation that may lower accuracy. More public clonotypes were shared among persistent patients (more than 2,500) than among newly diagnosed patients (roughly 1,000).

The library was prepared using multiplex PCR. TCRdb lists the instrument as Illumina HiSeq 4000. TCR beta libraries were built with iRepertoire HTBI primers and Arm-PCR amplification of CDR3 regions. Gel purification was performed on PCR products prior to sequencing. The original methods were these. Gene usage analysis of CDR3 amino acid clonotypes relied on the approximately 60 TRBV and 14 TRBJ segments identified across samples. COPE and FqMerger were used to merge filtered high-quality paired reads into contigs. BLAST was used to align contigs to IMGT TRBV, TRBD and TRBJ reference genes, with CDR3 defined following IMGT. Clonotypes above 0.1% frequency were classified as highly expanded clones. Shannon entropy was used to measure repertoire diversity, and the Gini coefficient was used to measure V-J evenness. A clonotype found in more than one individual was treated as public. TCRdb reworked the public reads: Q25 trimming with fastp, MiXCR clone assembly, productive beta chains retained. A single entry per CDR3 protein holds the most common genes and DNA from its merged rows. The V and J calls reflect TCRdb's pipeline rather than the authors' work. Recorded for this sample are more than 400,000 distinct CDR3 sequences; around 15% of them occurred a single time. Of the sample, 9% to 15% falls within the top ten clones.

This specimen's time point label, interpreted: newly diagnosed GD, antithyroid drugs for less than 3 months. RNA was extracted from PBMCs in TRIzol for both TCR sequencing and RNA sequencing. The diagnosis of Graves' disease followed American Thyroid Association guidelines. Patients were recruited from an endocrinology department in Xi'an, China. From each patient, approximately 9 milliliters of peripheral blood was collected into an EDTA anticoagulant tube. Ficoll Paque Plus density gradient separation was used to isolate PBMCs, and no further T cell sorting was done. An Agilent 2100 Bioanalyzer and agarose gel were used to assess RNA quality, and a NanoDrop 2000 was used to measure RNA concentration. The same data also contributed to another study, on T cells in Graves' hyperthyroidism and ophthalmopathy. The second study's authors report: Stable Graves' hyperthyroidism was defined as the absence of progression to ophthalmopathy over 18 months of follow-up. The hyperthyroidism patients were between 18 and 65 years old and newly diagnosed, with a disease duration of less than 2 months. Any patient with an uncontrolled infection, another autoimmune disease, pregnancy or lactation was excluded. Clinical symptoms, serum thyroxine and TRAb, thyroid ultrasound, and orbital computed tomography formed the basis for the diagnoses. The TCR CDR3 was subjected to a first round of RT-PCR using the HTBI primer set and the Qiagen OneStep RT-PCR kit. Most expanded thyroid clonotypes (frequency above 0.001) were also detected in blood, suggesting blood repertoires may reflect thyroid immune responses. A model built on a 13 V-J signature distinguished ophthalmopathy from stable hyperthyroidism, reaching 85% to 90% sensitivity and under 84% specificity in cross-validation and 80%/75% in testing. In validation, progression to ophthalmopathy was predicted by the model with more than 65% sensitivity and 72.22% specificity, a median of roughly 6 months before onset. To identify TCR V-J signatures that set the groups apart, the researchers used a discovery cohort of about a hundred patients, made up of 43 with Graves' ophthalmopathy and some 56 with stable Graves' hyperthyroidism. An independent validation cohort of some 18 hyperthyroidism patients and over 15 patients who later progressed to ophthalmopathy tested prospective prediction of ophthalmopathy. The 100 or so discovery patients were randomly split 7:3 into training and test sets. The study also compared thyroid tissue and blood T-cell repertoires from roughly six Graves' hyperthyroidism patients. After sampling, hyperthyroidism patients received methimazole starting at 30 mg daily, and ophthalmopathy patients received high-dose intravenous methylprednisolone. A second multiplex PCR round built the libraries, followed by size selection and purification. Paired-end sequencing of the libraries was performed with 100 bp reads on an Illumina HiSeq2000. SOAPnuke was used to process the raw data, removing reads that contained adapters or uncalled bases, had a mean Phred below 15, or lacked an exact match to the constant primer or identifier. High-quality paired reads were merged using COPE v1.2.5, and each unique nucleotide sequence was defined as a clonotype. MiTCR v1.1 was used to align the clonotypes against IMGT TRBV, TRBD and TRBJ reference segments. The analysis included only V-J combinations with a frequency above 0.0001, which together covered more than 99% of the repertoires. The TCS score was defined as F50 (clonal expansion) divided by E x V (chaos), with BLOSUM62-based TCRdist calculated between CDR3 peptides within each V-J. Welch's t-statistics and random forest reduced roughly 500 V-J features to 13, which were used in a naive Bayes classifier (R e1071). No statistical method was used to set the sample size in advance, and investigators knew the group allocation. The paper describes TCR Vbeta CDR3 sequencing of fewer than 150 peripheral blood samples, made up of roughly 45 ophthalmopathy patients, some 76 hyperthyroidism patients and 17 progressor patients.

The clonotype comes from a man aged 35-49 years with Graves disease. Donor details come from another sample of the same person, matched by shared clones. This specimen consisted of peripheral blood mononuclear cells (PBMCs), obtained at new diagnosis, from a patient treated with antithyroid drugs.

The CDR3 region: CASSQGPGTEAFF. The DNA reads as follows: TGTGCCAGCAGTCAAGGGCCGGGTACTGAAGCTTTCTTT. Recombination joined TRBV2 with TRBJ1-1, with the D gene uncertain. Reading from cysteine to phenylalanine, the CDR3 counts 13 amino acids. Of the read, only the CDR3 DNA is kept; its 39 bases are in frame from base 1. V loses 5 bases, J loses 5 bases, and the germline ends lie 12 bases apart. Based on the germline V gene, the CDR1 and CDR2 sequences are SNHLY and FYNNEI.